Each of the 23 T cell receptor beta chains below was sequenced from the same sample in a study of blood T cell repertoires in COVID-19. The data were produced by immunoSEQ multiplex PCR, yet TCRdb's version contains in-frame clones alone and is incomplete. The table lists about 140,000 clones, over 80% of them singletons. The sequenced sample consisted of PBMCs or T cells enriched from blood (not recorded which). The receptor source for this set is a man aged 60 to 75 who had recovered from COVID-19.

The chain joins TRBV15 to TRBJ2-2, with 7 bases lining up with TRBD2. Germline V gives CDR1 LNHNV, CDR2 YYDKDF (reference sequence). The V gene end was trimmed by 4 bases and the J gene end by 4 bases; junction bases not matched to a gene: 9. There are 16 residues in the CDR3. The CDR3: CATSNFVGEGTGELFF. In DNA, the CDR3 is TGTGCCACCAGCAATTTCGTAGGGGAGGGCACCGGGGAGCTGTTTTTT.

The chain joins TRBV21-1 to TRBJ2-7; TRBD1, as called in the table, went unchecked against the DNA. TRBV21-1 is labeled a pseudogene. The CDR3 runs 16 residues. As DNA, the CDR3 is TGTGCCAGCAGCCCCCCGGTCGACAGGGCTTCCGACGAGCAGTACTTC. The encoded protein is CASSPPVDRASDEQYF.

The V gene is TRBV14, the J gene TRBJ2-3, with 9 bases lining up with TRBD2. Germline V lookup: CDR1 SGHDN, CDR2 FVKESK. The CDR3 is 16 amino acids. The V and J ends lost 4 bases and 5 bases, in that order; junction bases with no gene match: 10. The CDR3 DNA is TGTGCCAGCAGCCTAAGGGGGGGACTAGCAGGAGATACGCAGTATTTT. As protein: CASSLRGGLAGDTQYF.

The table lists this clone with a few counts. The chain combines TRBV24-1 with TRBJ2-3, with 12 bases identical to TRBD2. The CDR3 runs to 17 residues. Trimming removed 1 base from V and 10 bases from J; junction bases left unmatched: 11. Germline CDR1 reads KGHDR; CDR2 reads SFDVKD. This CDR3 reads CATSDFLASGGDEAQYF. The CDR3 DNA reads TGTGCCACCAGTGATTTCCTAGCTAGCGGGGGGGATGAGGCGCAGTATTTT.

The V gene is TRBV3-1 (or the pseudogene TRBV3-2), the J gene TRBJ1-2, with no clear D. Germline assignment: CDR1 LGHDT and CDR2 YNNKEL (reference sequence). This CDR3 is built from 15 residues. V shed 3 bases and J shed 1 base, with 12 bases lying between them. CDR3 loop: CASSQRGGNNYGYTF. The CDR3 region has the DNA TGTGCCAGCAGCCAGCGCGGCGGGAATAACTATGGCTACACCTTC.

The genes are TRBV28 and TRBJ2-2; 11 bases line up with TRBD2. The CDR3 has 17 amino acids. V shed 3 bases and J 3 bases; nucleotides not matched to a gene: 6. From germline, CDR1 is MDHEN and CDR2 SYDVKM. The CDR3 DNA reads TGTGCCAGCAGTTTTCCCGGGACTAGCGGCCACACCGGGGAGCTGTTTTTT. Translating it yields CASSFPGTSGHTGELFF.

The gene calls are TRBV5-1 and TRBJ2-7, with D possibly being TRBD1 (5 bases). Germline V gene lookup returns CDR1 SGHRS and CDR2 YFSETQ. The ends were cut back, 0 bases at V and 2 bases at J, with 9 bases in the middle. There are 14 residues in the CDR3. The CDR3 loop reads CASSLAPGTYEQYF. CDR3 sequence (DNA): TGCGCCAGCAGCTTGGCGCCAGGGACCTACGAGCAGTACTTC.

CDR3 sequence: CASSITLARGNTIYF. The DNA for the CDR3 is TGTGCCAGTAGTATTACCCTGGCCCGCGGAAACACCATATATTTT. The chain uses TRBV19 and TRBJ1-3; D call uncertain. The V end lost 3 bases, the J end lost 4 bases, and 13 bases lay between the germline ends. This CDR3 has 15 amino acids. Looked up from germline, CDR1 is LNHDA and CDR2 is SQIVND (reference sequence).

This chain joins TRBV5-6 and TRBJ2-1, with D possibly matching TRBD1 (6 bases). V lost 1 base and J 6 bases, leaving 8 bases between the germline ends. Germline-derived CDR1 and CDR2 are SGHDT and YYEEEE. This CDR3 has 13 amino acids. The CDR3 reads CASSLTGFNEQFF. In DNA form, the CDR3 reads TGTGCCAGCAGCTTGACAGGGTTCAATGAGCAGTTCTTC.

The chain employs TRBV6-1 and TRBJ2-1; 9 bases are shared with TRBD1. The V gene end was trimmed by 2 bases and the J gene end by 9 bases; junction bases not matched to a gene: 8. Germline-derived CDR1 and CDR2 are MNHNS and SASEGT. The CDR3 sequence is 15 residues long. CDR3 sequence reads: CASSEKGTGSREQFF. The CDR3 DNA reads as TGTGCCAGCAGTGAAAAGGGGACAGGGTCGCGTGAGCAGTTCTTC.

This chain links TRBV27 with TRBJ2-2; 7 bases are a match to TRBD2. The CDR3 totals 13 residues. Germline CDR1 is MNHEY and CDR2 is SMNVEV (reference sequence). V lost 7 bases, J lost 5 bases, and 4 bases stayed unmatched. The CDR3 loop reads CASTTGGTGELFF. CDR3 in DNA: TGTGCCAGCACCACGGGGGGAACCGGGGAGCTGTTTTTT.

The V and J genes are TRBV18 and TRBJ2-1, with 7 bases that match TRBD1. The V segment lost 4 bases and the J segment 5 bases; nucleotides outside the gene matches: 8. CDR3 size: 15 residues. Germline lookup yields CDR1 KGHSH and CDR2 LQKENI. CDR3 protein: CASSHPGQYNNEQFF. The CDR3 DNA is TGTGCCAGCTCACATCCGGGACAGTATAACAATGAGCAGTTCTTC.

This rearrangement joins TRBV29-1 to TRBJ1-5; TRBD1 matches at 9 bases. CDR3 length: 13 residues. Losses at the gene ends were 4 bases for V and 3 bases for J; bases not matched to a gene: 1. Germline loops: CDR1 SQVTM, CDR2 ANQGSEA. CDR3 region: CSVGTGDNQPQHF. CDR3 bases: TGCAGCGTTGGGACAGGGGACAATCAGCCCCAGCATTTT.

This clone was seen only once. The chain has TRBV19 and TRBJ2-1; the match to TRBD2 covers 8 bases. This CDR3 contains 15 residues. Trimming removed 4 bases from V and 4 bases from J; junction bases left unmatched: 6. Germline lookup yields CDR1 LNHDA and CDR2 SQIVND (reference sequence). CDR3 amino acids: CASSTDSGAYNEQFF. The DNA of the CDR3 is TGTGCCAGTAGTACGGATAGCGGGGCATACAATGAGCAGTTCTTC.

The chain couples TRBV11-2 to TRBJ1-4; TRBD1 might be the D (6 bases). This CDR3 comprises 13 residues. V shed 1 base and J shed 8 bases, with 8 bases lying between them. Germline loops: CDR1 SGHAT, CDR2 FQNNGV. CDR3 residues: CASSLGGREKLFF. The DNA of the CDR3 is TGTGCCAGCAGCTTAGGGGGGCGGGAAAAACTGTTTTTT.

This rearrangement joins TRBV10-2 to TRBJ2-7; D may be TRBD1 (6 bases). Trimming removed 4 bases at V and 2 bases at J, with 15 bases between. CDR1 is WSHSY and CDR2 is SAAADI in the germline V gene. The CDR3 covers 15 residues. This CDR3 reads CASSAPGQPTYEQYF. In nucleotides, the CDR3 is TGCGCCAGCAGTGCCCCCGGACAGCCGACCTACGAGCAGTACTTC.

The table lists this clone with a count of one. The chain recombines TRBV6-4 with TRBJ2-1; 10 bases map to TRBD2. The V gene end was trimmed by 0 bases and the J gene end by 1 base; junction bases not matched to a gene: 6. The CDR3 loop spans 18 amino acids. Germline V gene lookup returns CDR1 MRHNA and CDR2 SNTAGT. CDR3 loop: CASSDSWTSGGSYNEQFF. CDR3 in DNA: TGTGCCAGCAGTGACTCATGGACTAGCGGTGGGTCCTACAATGAGCAGTTCTTC.

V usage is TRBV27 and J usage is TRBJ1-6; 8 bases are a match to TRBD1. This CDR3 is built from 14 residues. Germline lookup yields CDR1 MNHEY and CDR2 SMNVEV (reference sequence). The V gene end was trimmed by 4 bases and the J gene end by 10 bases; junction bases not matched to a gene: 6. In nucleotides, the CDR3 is TGTGCCAGCAGTTACCGGACAGGGAAATCACCCCTCCACTTT. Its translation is CASSYRTGKSPLHF.

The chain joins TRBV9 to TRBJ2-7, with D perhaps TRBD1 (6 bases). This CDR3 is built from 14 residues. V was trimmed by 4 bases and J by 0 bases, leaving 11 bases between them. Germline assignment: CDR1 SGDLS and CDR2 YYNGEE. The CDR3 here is CASSPPGVSYEQYF. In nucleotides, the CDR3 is TGTGCCAGCAGCCCCCCAGGGGTCTCCTACGAGCAGTACTTC.

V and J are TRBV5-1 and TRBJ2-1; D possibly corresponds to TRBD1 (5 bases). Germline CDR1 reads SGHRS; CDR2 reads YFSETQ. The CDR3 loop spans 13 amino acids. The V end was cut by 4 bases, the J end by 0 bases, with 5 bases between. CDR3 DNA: TGCGCCAGCAGCGACAGCTCCTACAATGAGCAGTTCTTC. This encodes CASSDSSYNEQFF.

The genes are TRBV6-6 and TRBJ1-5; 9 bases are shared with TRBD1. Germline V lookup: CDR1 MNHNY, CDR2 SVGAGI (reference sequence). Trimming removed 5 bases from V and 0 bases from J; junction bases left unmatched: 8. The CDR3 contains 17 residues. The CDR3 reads CASSPGQGTYSNQPQHF. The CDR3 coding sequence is TGTGCCAGCAGTCCAGGACAGGGGACCTATAGCAATCAGCCCCAGCATTTT.

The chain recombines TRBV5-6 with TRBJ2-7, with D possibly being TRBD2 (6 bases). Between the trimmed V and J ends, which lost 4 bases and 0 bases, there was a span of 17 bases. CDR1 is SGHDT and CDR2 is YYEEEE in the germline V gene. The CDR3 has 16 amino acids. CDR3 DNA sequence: TGTGCCAGCAGCGACGGCGGGGTGATAAGCTCCTACGAGCAGTACTTC. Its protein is CASSDGGVISSYEQYF.

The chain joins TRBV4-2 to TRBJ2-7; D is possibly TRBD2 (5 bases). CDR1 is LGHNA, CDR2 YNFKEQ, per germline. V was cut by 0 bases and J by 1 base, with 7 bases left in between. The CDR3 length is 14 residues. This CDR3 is CASSQERVSYEQYF. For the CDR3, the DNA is TGTGCCAGCAGCCAAGAGAGGGTATCCTACGAGCAGTACTTC.